Reported below is one TCR beta chain. Its antigen remains unknown. The CDR3 runs to 15 residues. Germline trimming cut 4 bases from V and 9 bases from J; bases unmatched to any gene: 9. CDR1 and CDR2 from the germline V gene are SGHNT and YYREEE (reference sequence). The data were taken from a study of cytomegalovirus exposure and HLA in healthy donors. Across the whole study: Caucasian-associated ancestry cluster membership applied to 75% to 85% of some 400 genotyped donors. Study-level points and caveats: A link between a missense DCLRE1C variant and TCR beta V- and J-gene trimming emerged from a later analysis.

PCR was performed using 60 Vbeta and 13 Jbeta primers. Profiling relied on immunoSEQ multiplex PCR, and the TCRdb table lists in-frame clones only, not all of them. The sample yields some 160,000 clones, 55% to 85% seen once. Sequenced material: PBMCs. The rearrangement uses TRBV5-4 and TRBJ2-1, with 11 bases identical to TRBD2. The TCR was taken from a man aged 35-49 years in good health and CMV-seronegative. Here the CDR3 reads CASSHLSGRASEQFF. CDR3 nucleotide sequence: TGTGCCAGCAGCCATCTTAGCGGGAGGGCCAGTGAGCAGTTCTTC.